This T cell receptor (beta chain) was sequenced for a study of blood T cell dynamics during melanoma immunotherapy. Study-wide results and caveats: PBMC repertoires of eventual disease-control patients split at W3 into clonality or diversity gains.

Time point: pre-treatment baseline. At 12 weeks after first infusion, RECIST 1.1 defined response for most patients. Profiled with immunoSEQ multiplex PCR; TCRdb holds only in-frame clones, not every one. The sample contains almost 25,000 clones, around nine tenths of which appear only once. Regarding this clone: Its antigen is not identified.

The V and J ends lost 5 bases and 4 bases respectively, with 9 bases between them. There are 12 residues in the CDR3. Germline lookup yields CDR1 SGHNT and CDR2 YENEEA. Sequencing used blood, obtained from a patient treated with checkpoint blockade. This rearrangement joins TRBV11-3 to TRBJ2-7; D gene uncertain. The sequence was collected from a human donor with melanoma. The CDR3 is CASSLYGYEQYF. CDR3 DNA: TGTGCCAGCAGCCTATATGGGTACGAGCAGTACTTC.